This TCR beta chain emerged from a study of beta chain features in type 1 diabetes. Turning to the study itself: The study examined about 110,000,000 sorted cells across all samples.

V lost 4 bases and J lost 5; bases outside the gene matches: 5. Germline V gene sequence: CDR1 SGDLS, CDR2 YYNGEE. The length of the CDR3 is 15 residues. This clone was observed a few times. Since all of the isolated RNA was reverse transcribed, expressed TCRB transcripts were what got sequenced. The protocol was immunoSEQ multiplex PCR, while the TCRdb copy is restricted to in-frame clones and leaves out a portion. Here the sample spans 310,000 or so clones, approximately 11% being singletons. This sequence joins TRBV9 and TRBJ2-5; 13 bases line up with TRBD2. This clonotype was obtained from a woman in her twenties or thirties in good health. Input material: naive CD4+ T cells from blood. The CDR3 protein is CASSPRTSGSETQYF. The CDR3 DNA is TGTGCCAGCAGCCCAAGGACTAGCGGGAGTGAGACCCAGTACTTC. Full variable domain (missing parts from reference TRBV9 and TRBJ2-5): DSGVTQTPKHLITATGQRVTLRCSPRSGDLSVYWYQQSLDQGLQFLIQYYNGEERAKGNILERFSAQQFPDLHSELNLSSLELGDSALYFCASSPRTSGSETQYFGPGTRLLVL.